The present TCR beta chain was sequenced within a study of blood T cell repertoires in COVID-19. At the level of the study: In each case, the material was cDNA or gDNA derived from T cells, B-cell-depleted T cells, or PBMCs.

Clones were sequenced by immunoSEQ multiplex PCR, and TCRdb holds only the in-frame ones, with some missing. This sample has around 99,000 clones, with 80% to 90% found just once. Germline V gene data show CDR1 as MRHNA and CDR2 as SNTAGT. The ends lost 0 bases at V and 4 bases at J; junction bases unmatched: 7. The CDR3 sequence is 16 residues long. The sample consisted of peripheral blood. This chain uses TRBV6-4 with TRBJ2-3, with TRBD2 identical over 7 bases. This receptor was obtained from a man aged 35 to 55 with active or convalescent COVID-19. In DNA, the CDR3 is TGTGCCAGCAGTGACTCGGGAGGGGATAGACCAGATACGCAGTATTTT. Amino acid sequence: CASSDSGGDRPDTQYF.